This T cell receptor beta chain was identified in a study of blood T cells in healthy people across ages. Whole-study results and caveats: Significant beta diversity loss was already apparent by age approximately 36, declining roughly linearly.

Regarding this clonotype: What it binds is not known.

Drawn from each donor were approximately 10 milliliters of peripheral blood. Germline lookup yields CDR1 MNHEY and CDR2 SVGAGI. The CDR3 consists of 15 residues. V was shortened by 0 bases and J by 3 bases, with 11 bases between the two germline ends. Sample-barcoded 5' priming and a J-beta primer mix drove a second PCR of roughly 7 to 11 cycles. A single record per CDR3 protein comes from TCRdb applying MiXCR to the 5' RACE reads. The table shows around 2 million distinct CDR3 sequences, with roughly two fifths occurring only once. This receptor was identified in a human donor in good health. Sample: blood. The rearrangement joins TRBV6-5 to TRBJ1-1; D might be TRBD1 (6 bases). CDR3 residues: CASSYSRGADTEAFF. The CDR3 nucleotides are TGTGCCAGCAGTTACTCTCGGGGGGCGGACACTGAAGCTTTCTTT.